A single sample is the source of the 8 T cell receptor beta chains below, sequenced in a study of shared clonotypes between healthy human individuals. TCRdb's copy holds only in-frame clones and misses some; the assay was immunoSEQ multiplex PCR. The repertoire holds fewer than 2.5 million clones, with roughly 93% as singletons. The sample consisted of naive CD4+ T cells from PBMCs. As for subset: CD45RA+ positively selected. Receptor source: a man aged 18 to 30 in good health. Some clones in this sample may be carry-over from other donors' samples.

The CDR3 spells CASRATGAKNIQYF. DNA for the CDR3: TGTGCCAGCAGAGCCACAGGGGCCAAAAACATTCAGTACTTC. The J gene is TRBJ2-4, the V gene TRBV6-5; tentatively, D is TRBD1 (6 bases). Germline-derived CDR1 and CDR2 are MNHEY and SVGAGI. The CDR3 has 14 amino acids. V gave up 6 bases and J gave up 1 base, with 10 bases separating them.

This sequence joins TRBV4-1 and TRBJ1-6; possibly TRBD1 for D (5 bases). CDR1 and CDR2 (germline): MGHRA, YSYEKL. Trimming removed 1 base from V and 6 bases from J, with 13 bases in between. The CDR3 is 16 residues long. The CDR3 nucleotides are TGCGCCAGCAGCCAAGTTACAGGTTACCCTAATTCACCCCTCCACTTT. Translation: CASSQVTGYPNSPLHF.

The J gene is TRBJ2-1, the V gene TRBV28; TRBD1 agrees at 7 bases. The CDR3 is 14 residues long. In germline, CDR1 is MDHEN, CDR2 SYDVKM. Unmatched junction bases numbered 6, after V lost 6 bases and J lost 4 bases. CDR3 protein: CASRPPGQYNEQFF. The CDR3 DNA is TGTGCCAGCAGACCACCGGGACAGTACAATGAGCAGTTCTTC. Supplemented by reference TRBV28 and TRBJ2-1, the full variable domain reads DVKVTQSSRYLVKRTGEKVFLECVQDMDHENMFWYRQDPGLGLRLIYFSYDVKMKEKGDIPEGYSVSREKKERFSLILESASTNQTSMYLCASRPPGQYNEQFFGPGTRLTVL.

The CDR3 DNA sequence: TGTGCCAGCTCACCCAGGGACCGCCGGACTAATGAAAAACTGTTTTTT. Protein product: CASSPRDRRTNEKLFF. This sequence joins TRBV18 and TRBJ1-4, with D maybe TRBD1 (5 bases). Trimming left V 3 bases short and J 2 bases short, with 13 bases between. Germline V gene lookup returns CDR1 KGHSH and CDR2 LQKENI. The CDR3 covers 16 residues.

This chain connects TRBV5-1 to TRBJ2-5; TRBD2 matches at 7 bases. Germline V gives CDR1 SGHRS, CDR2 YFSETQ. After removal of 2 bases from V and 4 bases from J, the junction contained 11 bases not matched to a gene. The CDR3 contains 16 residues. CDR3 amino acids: CASSFVGAGEGETQYF. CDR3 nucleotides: TGCGCCAGCAGCTTCGTTGGGGCGGGAGAAGGAGAGACCCAGTACTTC.

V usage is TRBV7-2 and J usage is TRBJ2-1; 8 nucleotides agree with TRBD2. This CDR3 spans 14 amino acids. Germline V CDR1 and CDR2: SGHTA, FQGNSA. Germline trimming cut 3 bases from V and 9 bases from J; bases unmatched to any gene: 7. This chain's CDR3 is CASSFLGLAGEQFF. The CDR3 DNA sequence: TGTGCCAGCAGCTTCCTAGGACTAGCCGGTGAGCAGTTCTTC.

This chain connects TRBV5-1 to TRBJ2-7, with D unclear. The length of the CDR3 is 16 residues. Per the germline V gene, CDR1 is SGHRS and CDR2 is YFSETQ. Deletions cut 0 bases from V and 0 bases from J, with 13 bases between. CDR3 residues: CASSLVSSRPSYEQYF. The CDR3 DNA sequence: TGCGCCAGCAGCTTGGTGTCCAGCCGGCCCTCCTACGAGCAGTACTTC.

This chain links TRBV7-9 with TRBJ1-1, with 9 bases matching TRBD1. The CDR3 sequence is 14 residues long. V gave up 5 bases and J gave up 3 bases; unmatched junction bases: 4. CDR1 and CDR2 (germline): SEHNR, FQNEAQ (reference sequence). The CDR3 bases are TGTGCCAGCAGCCAGTGGACAGGGGACACTGAAGCTTTCTTT. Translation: CASSQWTGDTEAFF.